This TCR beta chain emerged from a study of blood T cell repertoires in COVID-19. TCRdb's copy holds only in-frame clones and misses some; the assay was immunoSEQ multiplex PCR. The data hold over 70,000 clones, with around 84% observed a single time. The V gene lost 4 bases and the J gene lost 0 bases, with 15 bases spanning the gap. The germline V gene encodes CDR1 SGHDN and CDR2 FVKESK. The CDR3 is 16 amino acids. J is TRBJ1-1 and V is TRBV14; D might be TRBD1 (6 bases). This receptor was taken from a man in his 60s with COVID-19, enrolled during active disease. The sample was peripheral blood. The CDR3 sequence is CASSLGGGPMNTEAFF. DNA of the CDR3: TGTGCCAGCAGCCTGGGGGGGGGCCCCATGAACACTGAAGCTTTCTTT.